These T cell receptor beta chains were read from a single sample in a study of post-analysis software for immune sequencing data. From the PCR reads, TCRdb called clonotypes with MiXCR, one entry per CDR3 protein. The sample carries approximately 350,000 distinct CDR3 sequences, less than 40% recorded once. Input material: blood. Every receptor here comes from a girl aged 10 to 17 with multiple sclerosis. Both conserved end residues are part of each CDR3.

v_call,cdr3_aa
TRBV7-2,CASRDPGRRIDQYF
TRBV29-1,CSGGDLLLGTQYF
TRBV12-3/TRBV12-4,CASSLGAAILRNNEQFF
TRBV6-5,CASSPGTGSGETQYF
TRBV20-1,CSAFNRSVASYEQYF
TRBV7-9,CASSPTGVAGNQPQHF
TRBV10-3,CAISEAGGRGNEQFF
TRBV7-2,CASSLDSNYGYTF
TRBV5-5,CASSLQTGTGNTEPFF
TRBV18,CASSPLTGSRSSGANVLTF
TRBV5-6,CASSLGTGTSTDTQYF
TRBV20-1,CSATQGARGNQPQHF
TRBV12-3/TRBV12-4,CASSKPREPGQPQHF
TRBV7-9,CASSPGQGRMATNEKLFF
TRBV7-8,CASSDIRLAGEQYF
TRBV7-8,CASSRPQGRSYTF
TRBV9,CASTKSGGVDETQYF
TRBV4-1,CASSRTGGISGANVLTF
TRBV7-2,CASSHSVDPRETQYF
TRBV6-6,CASSYSDNWGTEAFF
TRBV20-1,CSAHTGAKTIQYF
TRBV5-1,CASSLSAGGELFF
TRBV7-2,CASSLDREEAQYF
TRBV6-5,CASSYRGSVQTEAFF
TRBV12-5,CASGFHREATGELFF
TRBV28,CASRGTRKETQYF
TRBV6-2/TRBV6-3,CASSPTGLAGETQYF
TRBV29-1,CSTHPGQETQYF
TRBV12-3/TRBV12-4,CASRPLAGQETQYF
TRBV7-6,CASSSPGTYGYTF
TRBV20-1,CSARTRGSYNEQFF
TRBV24-1,CATSDAGRDEKLFF
TRBV27,CASSLAGADSYEQYF
TRBV6-5,CASSPGGTYNEQFF
TRBV4-1,CASSQQTSGERDTQYF
TRBV12-3/TRBV12-4,CASSPDSSTDTQYF
TRBV7-6,CASSLESLAYNEQFF
TRBV5-1,CASSSQGVSEQYF
TRBV11-2,CASSPSSGAAYEQYF
TRBV12-3/TRBV12-4,CASSPLGNAYNEQFF
TRBV9,CASSVSLGQPQHF
TRBV7-9,CASSPLTGLTEAFF
TRBV2,CASSRQGENYGYTF
TRBV4-2,CASSQGGVGGVVAYEQYF
TRBV20-1,CSATGQGARNEQYF
TRBV20-1,CSVMGAATEAFF
TRBV7-9,CASTGDGHNEQFF
TRBV6-2/TRBV6-3,CASRRTGGNEQFF
TRBV6-1,CASSTMVGEETQYF
TRBV7-9,CASSKGLNTEAFF
TRBV28,CASSPTSETQYF
TRBV3-1,CASSRDTMDYGYTF
TRBV20-1,CSARDQIVGGRSPLHF
TRBV7-9,CASSLGEGFYEQFF
TRBV18,CASSPRSAGGDYEQYF